One and the same sample provided the 19 T cell receptor beta chains below, sequenced in a study of blood T cell repertoires in COVID-19. The table came from immunoSEQ multiplex PCR; TCRdb's copy has only in-frame clones and leaves some out. The sample holds 130,000 or so clones; about 86% are singletons and the top ten take 2% to 2.5%. Source material: PBMCs or T cells enriched from blood (not recorded which). Every receptor here comes from a man aged 35-49 years with acute COVID-19.

The chain recombines TRBV18 with TRBJ2-5; 7 nucleotides agree with TRBD1. CDR1 is KGHSH, CDR2 LQKENI, per germline. The CDR3 is made up of 14 amino acids. V dropped 6 bases and J dropped 7; count of bases not matched to a gene: 11. The CDR3 DNA reads TGTGCCAGCTCCCCCATCGACAGGGTTGGGACCCAGTACTTC. Protein sequence: CASSPIDRVGTQYF. The variable domain in full, completed from reference TRBV18 and TRBJ2-5, reads NAGVMQNPRHLVRRRGQEARLRCSPMKGHSHVYWYRQLPEEGLKFMVYLQKENIIDESGMPKERFSAEFPKEGPSILRIQQVVRGDSAAYFCASSPIDRVGTQYFGPGTRLLVL.

The chain recombines TRBV5-4 with TRBJ2-7, with D unclear. This CDR3 comprises 10 residues. CDR1 and CDR2 (germline): SGHNT, YYREEE (reference sequence). The V gene lost 4 bases and the J gene lost 6 bases, with 5 bases spanning the gap. CDR3 sequence (DNA): TGTGCCAGCAGCCCCTTCGAGCAGTACTTC. Translation gives CASSPFEQYF. The variable domain in full, with the rest retrieved from reference TRBV5-4 and TRBJ2-7, is ETGVTQSPTHLIKTRGQQVTLRCSSQSGHNTVSWYQQALGQGPQFIFQYYREEENGRGNFPPRFSGLQFPNYSSELNVNALELDDSALYLCASSPFEQYFGPGTRLTVT.

The chain uses TRBV28 and TRBJ2-7; 8 positions agree with TRBD2. CDR3 size: 12 residues. Looked up from germline, CDR1 is MDHEN and CDR2 is SYDVKM. The ends lost 5 bases at V and 3 bases at J; junction bases unmatched: 0. CDR3 amino acids: CASSREGYEQYF. CDR3 coding DNA: TGTGCCAGCAGTCGGGAGGGCTACGAGCAGTACTTC.

This chain's CDR3 is CASSQTGQGYEQYF. The DNA for the CDR3 is TGCGCCAGCAGCCAAACGGGACAGGGCTACGAGCAGTACTTC. The chain couples TRBV5-1 to TRBJ2-7, with 9 bases aligning to TRBD1. Germline CDR1 and CDR2: SGHRS and YFSETQ. The CDR3 consists of 14 residues. The ends lost 4 bases at V and 3 bases at J; junction bases unmatched: 5.

Written as DNA, the CDR3 is TGCAGCGTTGGACAGGGAAGACAGCCCCAGCATTTT. Its protein is CSVGQGRQPQHF. This rearrangement joins TRBV29-1 to TRBJ1-5; 7 bases are a match to TRBD1. The ends lost 4 bases at V and 7 bases at J; junction bases unmatched: 4. This CDR3 spans 12 amino acids. The germline V gene encodes CDR1 SQVTM and CDR2 ANQGSEA.

CDR3 coding DNA: TGTGCCAGCGGAGGCGGTAGCGGGAGGGGAGAGGAGACCCAGTACTTC. It encodes CASGGGSGRGEETQYF. The rearrangement joins TRBV13 to TRBJ2-5; TRBD2 matches at 11 bases. Trimming took 8 bases from V and 5 from J; bases not matched to a gene: 13. CDR3 length: 16 amino acids. Per germline, CDR1 PRHDT and CDR2 FYEKMQ (reference sequence).

This clone is a singleton in its sample. The chain is built from TRBV11-2 and TRBJ2-2; TRBD1 matches at 8 bases. The CDR3 sequence is 17 residues long. Germline CDR1 and CDR2: SGHAT and FQNNGV. V dropped 5 bases and J dropped 4; count of bases not matched to a gene: 12. The CDR3 loop reads CASSVASGGVGTGELFF. The CDR3 DNA sequence: TGTGCCAGCAGCGTAGCCTCAGGGGGCGTAGGCACCGGGGAGCTGTTTTTT.

The chain is built from TRBV2 and TRBJ1-2; a possible D gene is TRBD1 (5 bases). Trimming took off 2 bases at V and 4 bases at J, with 11 bases between the two ends. There are 14 residues in the CDR3. CDR1 is SNHLY and CDR2 is FYNNEI in the germline V gene. CDR3 residues: CASSESQGGYGYTF. The CDR3 DNA reads TGTGCCAGCAGTGAATCCCAGGGTGGCTATGGCTACACCTTC.

The chain combines TRBV7-3 with TRBJ2-3; tentatively, D is TRBD1 (6 bases). The CDR3 spans 15 residues. The germline V gene has CDR1 SGHTA and CDR2 FQGTGA. V lost 5 bases and J lost 6, with 18 bases in between. CDR3 bases: TGTGCCAGCAGCCCCGGGACACCCCTGCGGGATACGCAGTATTTT. This sequence encodes CASSPGTPLRDTQYF.

The chain has TRBV25-1 and TRBJ2-5, with D possibly being TRBD2 (6 bases). The CDR3 length is 15 residues. Per germline, CDR1 MGHDK and CDR2 SYGVNS. Deletions cut 2 bases from V and 4 bases from J, with 14 bases between. CDR3 nucleotide sequence: TGTGCCAGCAGTGAAGGAGAACTGCGGGGAGAGACCCAGTACTTC. This sequence encodes CASSEGELRGETQYF.

V gene TRBV18 combines with J gene TRBJ1-4, with D possibly being TRBD1 (6 bases). Trimming took 2 bases from V and 7 from J, leaving 14 bases between them. There are 15 residues in the CDR3. The germline gives CDR1 KGHSH, CDR2 LQKENI. CDR3 DNA sequence: TGTGCCAGCTCACCAGTCGGGGGGCAAGTTGAAAAACTGTTTTTT. Translated, it gives CASSPVGGQVEKLFF.

This clone was counted between two and nine times. The chain has TRBV6-5 and TRBJ2-3, with 10 bases fitting TRBD2. Germline V gene data show CDR1 as MNHEY and CDR2 as SVGAGI. V lost 8 bases to trimming and J lost 2 bases; unmatched junction nucleotides: 4. This CDR3 region has 14 residues. This CDR3 is CASRLAGVTDTQYF. DNA of the CDR3: TGTGCCAGCCGTCTAGCGGGAGTCACAGATACGCAGTATTTT.

This clone was counted a few times. V is TRBV19 and J is TRBJ2-1; D uncertain. Germline V gene data show CDR1 as LNHDA and CDR2 as SQIVND (reference sequence). Trimming removed 4 bases at V and 11 bases at J, with 12 bases between. This CDR3 has 12 residues. In DNA, the CDR3 is TGTGCCAGTAGTACCGATATGAGAAAGCAGTTCTTC. It yields the protein CASSTDMRKQFF.

This clone was detected only a few times. The CDR3 sequence: CASSYGRGEPQHF. CDR3 DNA sequence: TGTGCCAGCAGTTACGGTCGGGGGGAGCCCCAGCATTTT. The chain joins TRBV6-6 to TRBJ1-5; possible D gene TRBD1, 5 bases. This CDR3 is built from 13 residues. With 2 bases removed from V and 8 bases from J, the gap between germline ends came to 10 bases. Per the germline V gene, CDR1 is MNHNY and CDR2 is SVGAGI (reference sequence).

The V and J genes are TRBV3-1 (or the pseudogene TRBV3-2) and TRBJ1-2; D might be TRBD1 (5 bases). CDR3 size: 15 residues. CDR1 is LGHDT, CDR2 YNNKEL, per germline (reference sequence). Deletions cut 1 base from V and 2 bases from J, with 11 bases between. CDR3 nucleotides: TGTGCCAGCAGCCAAGTAGCAGGGTCCAACTATGGCTACACCTTC. As protein: CASSQVAGSNYGYTF.

The chain uses TRBV6-5 and TRBJ1-2, with TRBD1 as a possible D gene (5 bases). V lost 0 bases and J 3 bases, leaving 11 bases between the germline ends. The CDR3 loop spans 15 amino acids. Germline V gene lookup returns CDR1 MNHEY and CDR2 SVGAGI. CDR3 in DNA: TGTGCCAGCAGTTACTCGAGCGGGGGGGACTATGGCTACACCTTC. It specifies CASSYSSGGDYGYTF.

The chain uses TRBV15 and TRBJ2-1, with TRBD2 matching 7 bases. The ends lost 8 bases at V and 7 bases at J; junction bases unmatched: 8. The V gene's germline CDR1 is LNHNV and CDR2 YYDKDF (reference sequence). The CDR3 runs to 13 residues. The CDR3 sequence is CATGEGVRNEQFF. The DNA of the CDR3 is TGTGCCACCGGGGAGGGAGTGAGAAATGAGCAGTTCTTC.

CDR3 bases: TGCGCCAGCAGCTTGTGGCAGGGGGCCTCCGAGCAGTACTTC. It specifies CASSLWQGASEQYF. The chain is built from TRBV5-1 and TRBJ2-7, with 8 positions matching TRBD1. Trimming removed 1 base from V and 6 bases from J; junction bases left unmatched: 6. Germline CDR1 SGHRS, CDR2 YFSETQ. This CDR3 is built from 14 residues.

V gene TRBV6-5 combines with J gene TRBJ2-3; 9 nucleotides line up with TRBD2. The CDR3 covers 15 residues. Germline CDR1 reads MNHEY; CDR2 reads SVGAGI. V shed 6 bases and J 4 bases; nucleotides not matched to a gene: 8. The CDR3 DNA reads as TGTGCCAGCAGGGGGGCGGCTAGCGGGGCAGATACGCAGTATTTT. Its protein is CASRGAASGADTQYF.